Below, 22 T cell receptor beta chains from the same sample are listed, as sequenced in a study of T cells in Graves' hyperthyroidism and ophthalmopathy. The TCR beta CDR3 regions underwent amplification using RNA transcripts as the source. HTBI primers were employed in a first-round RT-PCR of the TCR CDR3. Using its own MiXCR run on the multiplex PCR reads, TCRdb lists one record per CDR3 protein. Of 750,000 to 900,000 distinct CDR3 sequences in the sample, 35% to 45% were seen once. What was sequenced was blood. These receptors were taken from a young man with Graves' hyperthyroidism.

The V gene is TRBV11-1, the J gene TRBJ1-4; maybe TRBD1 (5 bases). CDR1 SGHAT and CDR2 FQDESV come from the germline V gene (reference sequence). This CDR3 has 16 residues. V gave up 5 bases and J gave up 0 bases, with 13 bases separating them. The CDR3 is CASSERKGPTNEKLFF. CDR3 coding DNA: TGTGCCAGCAGCGAGAGGAAGGGGCCAACTAATGAAAAACTGTTTTTT.

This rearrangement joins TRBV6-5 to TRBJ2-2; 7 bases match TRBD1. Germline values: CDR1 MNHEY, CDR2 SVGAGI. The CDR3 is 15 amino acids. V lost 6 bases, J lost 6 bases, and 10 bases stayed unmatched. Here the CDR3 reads CASSRGQVVSGELFF. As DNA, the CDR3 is TGTGCCAGCAGCCGCGGACAGGTTGTTTCCGGGGAGCTGTTTTTT.

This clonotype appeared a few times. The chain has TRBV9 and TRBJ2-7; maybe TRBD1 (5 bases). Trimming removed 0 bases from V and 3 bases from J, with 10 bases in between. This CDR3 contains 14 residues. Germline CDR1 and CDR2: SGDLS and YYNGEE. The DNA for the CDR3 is TGTGCCAGCAGCGTAGGGGAAGGGGACTACGAGCAGTACTTC. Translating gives CASSVGEGDYEQYF.

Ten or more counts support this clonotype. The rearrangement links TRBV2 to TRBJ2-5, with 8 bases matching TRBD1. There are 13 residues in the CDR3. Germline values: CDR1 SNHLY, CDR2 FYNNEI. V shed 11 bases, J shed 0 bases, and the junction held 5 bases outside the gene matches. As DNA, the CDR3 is TGTGCCCCAAGGACAGGGTACCAAGAGACCCAGTACTTC. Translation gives CAPRTGYQETQYF.

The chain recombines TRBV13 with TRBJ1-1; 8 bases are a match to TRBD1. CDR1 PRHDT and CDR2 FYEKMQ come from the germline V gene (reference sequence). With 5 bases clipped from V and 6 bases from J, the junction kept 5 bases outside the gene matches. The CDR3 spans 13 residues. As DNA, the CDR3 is TGTGCCAGCAGCACCGGACAGGGCCCTGAAGCTTTCTTT. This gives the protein CASSTGQGPEAFF.

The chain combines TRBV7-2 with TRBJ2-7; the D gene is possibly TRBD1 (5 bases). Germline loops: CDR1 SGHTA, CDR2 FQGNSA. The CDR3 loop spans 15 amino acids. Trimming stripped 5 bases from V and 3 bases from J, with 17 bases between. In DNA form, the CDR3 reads TGTGCCAGCAGCCAATCTCAGTCAGGGCACTACGAGCAGTACTTC. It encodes CASSQSQSGHYEQYF.

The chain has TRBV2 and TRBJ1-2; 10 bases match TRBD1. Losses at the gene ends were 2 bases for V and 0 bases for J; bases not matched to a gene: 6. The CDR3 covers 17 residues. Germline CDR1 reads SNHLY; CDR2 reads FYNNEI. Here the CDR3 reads CASSESGTGAPNYGYTF. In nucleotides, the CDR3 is TGTGCCAGCAGTGAAAGTGGGACAGGGGCTCCTAACTATGGCTACACCTTC. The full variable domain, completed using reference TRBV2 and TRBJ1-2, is EPEVTQTPSHQVTQMGQEVILRCVPISNHLYFYWYRQILGQKVEFLVSFYNNEISEKSEIFDDQFSVERPDGSNFTLKIRSTKLEDSAMYFCASSESGTGAPNYGYTFGSGTRLTVV.

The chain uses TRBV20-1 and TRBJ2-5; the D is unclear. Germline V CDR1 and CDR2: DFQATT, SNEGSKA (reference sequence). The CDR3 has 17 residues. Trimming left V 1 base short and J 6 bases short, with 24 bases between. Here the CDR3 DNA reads TGCAGTGCTAGAGGCAAACCTTATAGTACGGCAATGCAGACCCAGTACTTC. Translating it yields CSARGKPYSTAMQTQYF.

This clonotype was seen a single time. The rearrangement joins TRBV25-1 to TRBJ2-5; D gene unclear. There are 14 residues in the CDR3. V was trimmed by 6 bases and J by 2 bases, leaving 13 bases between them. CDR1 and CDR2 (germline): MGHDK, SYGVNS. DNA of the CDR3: TGTGCCAGCAGAGACCCCGGGCTGCAAGAGACCCAGTACTTC. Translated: CASRDPGLQETQYF.

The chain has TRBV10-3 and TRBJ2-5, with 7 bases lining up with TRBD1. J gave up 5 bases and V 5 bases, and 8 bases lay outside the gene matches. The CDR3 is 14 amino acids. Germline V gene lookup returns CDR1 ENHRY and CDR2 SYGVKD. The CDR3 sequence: CAISPPGGDETQYF. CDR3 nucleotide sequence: TGTGCCATCAGTCCACCAGGGGGAGATGAGACCCAGTACTTC.

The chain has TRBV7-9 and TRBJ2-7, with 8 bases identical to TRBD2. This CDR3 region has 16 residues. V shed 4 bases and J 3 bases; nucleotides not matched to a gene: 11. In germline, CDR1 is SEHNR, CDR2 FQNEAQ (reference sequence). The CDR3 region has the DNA TGTGCCAGCAGCTCCCAAACTACTAGCGGAGACTACGAGCAGTACTTC. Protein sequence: CASSSQTTSGDYEQYF.

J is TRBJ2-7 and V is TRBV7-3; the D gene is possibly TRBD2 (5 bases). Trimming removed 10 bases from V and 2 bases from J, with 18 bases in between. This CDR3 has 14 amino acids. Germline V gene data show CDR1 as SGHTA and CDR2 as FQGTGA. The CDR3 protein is CANTGVFLTYEQYF. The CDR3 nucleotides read TGTGCCAACACCGGGGTCTTCCTGACCTACGAGCAGTACTTC. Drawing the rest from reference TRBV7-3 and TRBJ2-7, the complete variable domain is GAGVSQTPSNKVTEKGKYVELRCDPISGHTALYWYRQSLGQGPEFLIYFQGTGAADDSGLPNDRFFAVRPEGSVSTLKIQRTERGDSAVYLCANTGVFLTYEQYFGPGTRLTVT.

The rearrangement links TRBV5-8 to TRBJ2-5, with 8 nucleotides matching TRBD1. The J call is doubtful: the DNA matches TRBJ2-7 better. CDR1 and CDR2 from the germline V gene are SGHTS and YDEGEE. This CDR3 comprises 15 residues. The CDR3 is CASSLGTGPSDEQYF. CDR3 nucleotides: TGTGCCAGCAGCTTGGGGACAGGGCCGTCGGACGAGCAGTACTTC.

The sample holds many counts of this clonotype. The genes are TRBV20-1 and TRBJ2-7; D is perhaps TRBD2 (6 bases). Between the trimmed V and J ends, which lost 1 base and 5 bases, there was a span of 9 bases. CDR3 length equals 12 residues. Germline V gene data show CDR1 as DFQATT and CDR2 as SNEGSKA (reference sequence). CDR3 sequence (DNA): TGCAGTGCTAGAGGGGGGAGGAACGAGCAGTACTTC. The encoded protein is CSARGGRNEQYF.

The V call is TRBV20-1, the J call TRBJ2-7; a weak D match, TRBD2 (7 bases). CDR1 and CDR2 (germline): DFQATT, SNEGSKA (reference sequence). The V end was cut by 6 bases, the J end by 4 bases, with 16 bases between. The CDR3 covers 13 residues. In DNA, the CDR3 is TGCAGTGCCGGGGGGCTAGTCGATTACGAGCAGTACTTC. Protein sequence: CSAGGLVDYEQYF.

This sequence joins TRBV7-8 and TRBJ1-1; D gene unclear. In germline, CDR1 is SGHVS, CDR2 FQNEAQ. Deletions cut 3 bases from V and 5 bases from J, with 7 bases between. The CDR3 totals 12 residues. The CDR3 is CASSFLETEAFF. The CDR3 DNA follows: TGTGCCAGCAGCTTCTTAGAGACTGAAGCTTTCTTT.

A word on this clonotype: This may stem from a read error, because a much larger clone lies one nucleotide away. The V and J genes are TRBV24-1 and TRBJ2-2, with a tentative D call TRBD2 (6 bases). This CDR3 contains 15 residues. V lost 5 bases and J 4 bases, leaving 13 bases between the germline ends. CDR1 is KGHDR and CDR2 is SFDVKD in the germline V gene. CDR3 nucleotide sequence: TGTGCCACCAGTGGTGCGGGGCAGATCACCGGGGAGCTGTTTTTT. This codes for CATSGAGQITGELFF.

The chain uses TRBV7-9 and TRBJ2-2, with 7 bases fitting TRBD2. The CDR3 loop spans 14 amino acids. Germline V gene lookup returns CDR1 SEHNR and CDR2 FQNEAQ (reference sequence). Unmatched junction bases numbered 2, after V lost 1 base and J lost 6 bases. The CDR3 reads CASSLGGGPGELFF. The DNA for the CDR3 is TGTGCCAGCAGCTTAGGCGGGGGTCCCGGGGAGCTGTTTTTT.

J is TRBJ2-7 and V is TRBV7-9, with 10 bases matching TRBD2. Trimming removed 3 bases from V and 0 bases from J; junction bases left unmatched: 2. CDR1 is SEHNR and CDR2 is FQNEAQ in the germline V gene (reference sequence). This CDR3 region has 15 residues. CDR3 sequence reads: CASSFTSGNSYEQYF. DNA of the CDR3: TGTGCCAGCAGCTTTACTAGCGGGAACTCCTACGAGCAGTACTTC.

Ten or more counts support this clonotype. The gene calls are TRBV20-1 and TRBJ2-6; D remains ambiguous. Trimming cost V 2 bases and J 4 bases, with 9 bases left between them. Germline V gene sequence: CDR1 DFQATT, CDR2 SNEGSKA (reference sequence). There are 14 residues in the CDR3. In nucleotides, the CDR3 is TGCAGTGCTAGAACTCAGCCCGGGGCCAACGTCCTGACTTTC. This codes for CSARTQPGANVLTF.

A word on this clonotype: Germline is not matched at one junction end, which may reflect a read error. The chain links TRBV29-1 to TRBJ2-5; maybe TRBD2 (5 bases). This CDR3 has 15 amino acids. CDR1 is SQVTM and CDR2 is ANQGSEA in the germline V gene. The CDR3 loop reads CSVESEVGSTYEQCF. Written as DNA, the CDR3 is TGCAGCGTTGAATCGGAGGTAGGGTCCACCTACGAGCAGTGCTTC.

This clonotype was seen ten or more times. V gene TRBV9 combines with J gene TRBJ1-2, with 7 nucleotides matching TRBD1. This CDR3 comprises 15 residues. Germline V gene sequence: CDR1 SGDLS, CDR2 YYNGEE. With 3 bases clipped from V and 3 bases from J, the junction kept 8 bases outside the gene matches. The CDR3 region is CASSANRGMDYGYTF. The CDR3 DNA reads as TGTGCCAGCAGCGCGAACAGGGGTATGGACTATGGCTACACCTTC.